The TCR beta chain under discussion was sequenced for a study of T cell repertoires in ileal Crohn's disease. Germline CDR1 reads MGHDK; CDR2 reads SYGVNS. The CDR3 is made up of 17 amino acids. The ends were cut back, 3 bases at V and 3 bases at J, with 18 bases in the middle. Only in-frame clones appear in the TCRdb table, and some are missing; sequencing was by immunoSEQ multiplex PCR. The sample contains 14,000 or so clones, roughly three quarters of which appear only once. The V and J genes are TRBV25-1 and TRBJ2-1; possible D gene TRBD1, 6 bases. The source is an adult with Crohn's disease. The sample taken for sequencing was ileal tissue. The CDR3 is CASSDIRGRGGYNEQFF. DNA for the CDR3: TGTGCCAGCAGTGATATAAGGGGGAGAGGGGGCTACAATGAGCAGTTCTTC.